This entry describes one T cell receptor (beta chain). Its antigen is as yet unknown. Read data end 3 residues before the CDR3 end; the end is taken from the germline J gene. The germline CDR1 and CDR2 sequences are GTSNPN and SVGIG (reference sequence). Losses at the gene ends were 2 bases for V and 5 bases for J; bases not matched to a gene: 8. The CDR3 loop spans 14 amino acids. The sample is drawn from a study of T cells in women clearing cervical HPV infection. Study as a whole: Blood came at first lesion visit for cases, post-clearance for controls. HLA type stays a possible confounder, typing being limited.

Sequenced by immunoSEQ multiplex PCR; TCRdb stores in-frame clones only, minus some. This sample's clone table lists some 41,000 clones. Study-wide results and caveats: Combining TCR richness with V gene abundances gave 0.65 to 0.85 AUC. Each sample's T-cell count was unknown, possibly confounding richness.

The sequencing input was blood buffy coat. This sequence joins TRBV30 and TRBJ2-5; 7 bases align to TRBD1. This clonotype originated in a woman aged 18 to 75 with a cervical HPV16 infection that either progressed to CIN3+ or cleared (not recorded which). The CDR3 DNA, read in part, is TGTGCCTGGAGTACTGGGTCACAGGGGGAGACC. It yields the protein CAWSTGSQGET. The whole CDR3 region reads CAWSTGSQGETQYF. The complete variable domain, with remaining parts taken from reference TRBV30 and TRBJ2-5, reads SQTIHQWPATLVQPVGSPLSLECTVEGTSNPNLYWYRQAAGRGLQLLFYSVGIGQISSEVPQNLSASRPQDRQFILSSKKLLLSDSGFYLCAWSTGSQGETQYFGPGTRLLVL.